The entry that follows covers one T cell receptor (beta chain) sequence. A read error may account for a junction end that differs from germline. This CDR3 is 15 amino acids long. Alongside a J-beta primer mix, a sample-barcoded 5' primer served in a second PCR lasting about 7 to 11 cycles. A single record per CDR3 protein comes from TCRdb applying MiXCR to the 5' RACE reads. The sample holds 1.6 million or so distinct CDR3 sequences, 34% seen once. These data are taken from a study of blood T cells in healthy people across ages. This clonotype was sampled from a woman in her 30s in good health. The chain joins TRBV12-3 or TRBV12-4 to TRBJ1-2; D perhaps matches TRBD1 (5 bases). The specimen sequenced was blood. The CDR3 reads CTSSLVRGSFFGYTF. The CDR3, as DNA: TGTACCAGCAGTTTAGTTCGGGGGAGTTTCTTTGGCTACACCTTC.